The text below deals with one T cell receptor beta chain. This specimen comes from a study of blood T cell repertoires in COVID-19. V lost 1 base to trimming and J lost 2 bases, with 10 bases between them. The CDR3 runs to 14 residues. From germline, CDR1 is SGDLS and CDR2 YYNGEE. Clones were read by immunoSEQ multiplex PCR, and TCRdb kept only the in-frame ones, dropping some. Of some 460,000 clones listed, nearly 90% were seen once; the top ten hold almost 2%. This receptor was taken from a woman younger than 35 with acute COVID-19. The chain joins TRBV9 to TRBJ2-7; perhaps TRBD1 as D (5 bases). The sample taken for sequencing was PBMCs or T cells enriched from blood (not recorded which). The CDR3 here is CASSVRQTTYEQYF. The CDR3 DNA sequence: TGTGCCAGCAGCGTACGACAGACCACCTACGAGCAGTACTTC.